Below, one T cell receptor beta chain is given with its context. These data come from a study of T-cell memory formation after mild COVID-19. The CDR3 contains 13 residues. Deletions cut 4 bases from V and 0 bases from J, with 7 bases between. CDR1 DFQATT and CDR2 SNEGSKA come from the germline V gene (reference sequence). One entry per CDR3 protein, called by TCRdb with MiXCR from the 5' RACE reads. The sample consists of 250,000 to 350,000 distinct CDR3 sequences, around 16% of them appearing once. This TCR was recovered from a man younger than 35 who had mild COVID-19 (a few samples of this study predate the infection). Cell type and time point are not known. What was sequenced was PBMCs or a T cell subset sorted from them (not recorded which). The chain couples TRBV20-1 to TRBJ2-4, with D unclear. Here the CDR3 DNA reads TGCAGTGCTACAGCCTTAGCCAAAAACATTCAGTACTTC. Translation gives CSATALAKNIQYF.